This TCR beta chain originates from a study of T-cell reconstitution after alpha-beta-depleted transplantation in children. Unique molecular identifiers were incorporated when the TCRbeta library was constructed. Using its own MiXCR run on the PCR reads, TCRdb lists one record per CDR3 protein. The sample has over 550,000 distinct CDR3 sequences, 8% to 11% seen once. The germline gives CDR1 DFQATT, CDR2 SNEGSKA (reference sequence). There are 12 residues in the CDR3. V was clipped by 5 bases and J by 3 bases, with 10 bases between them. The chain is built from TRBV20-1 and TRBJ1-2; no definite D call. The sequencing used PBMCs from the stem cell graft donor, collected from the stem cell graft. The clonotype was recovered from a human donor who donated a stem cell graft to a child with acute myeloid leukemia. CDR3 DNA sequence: TGCAGTGCTCCCGGTGGTTACTATGGCTACACCTTC. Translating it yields CSAPGGYYGYTF.